This note documents a single T cell receptor (beta chain) sequence. The sample belongs to a study of T cells in Graves' hyperthyroidism and ophthalmopathy. TCR beta CDR3 sequences were amplified from RNA transcripts. The HTBI set primed first-round TCR CDR3 RT-PCR. In TCRdb, the multiplex PCR reads were re-called with MiXCR into one record per CDR3 protein. The data show 250,000 to 350,000 distinct CDR3 sequences, around 15% seen once. Per the germline V gene, CDR1 is MNHEY and CDR2 is SVGEGT. There are 16 residues in the CDR3. Between the trimmed V and J ends, which lost 0 bases and 4 bases, there was a span of 13 bases.

The chain uses TRBV6-2 or TRBV6-3 and TRBJ1-5, with TRBD1 as a possible D gene (6 bases). The sequence came from a woman in her fifties or sixties with Graves' ophthalmopathy. The specimen was blood. The CDR3 spells CASSYSMGGWNQPQHF. The CDR3 DNA reads as TGTGCCAGCAGTTACTCGATGGGGGGCTGGAATCAGCCCCAGCATTTT.